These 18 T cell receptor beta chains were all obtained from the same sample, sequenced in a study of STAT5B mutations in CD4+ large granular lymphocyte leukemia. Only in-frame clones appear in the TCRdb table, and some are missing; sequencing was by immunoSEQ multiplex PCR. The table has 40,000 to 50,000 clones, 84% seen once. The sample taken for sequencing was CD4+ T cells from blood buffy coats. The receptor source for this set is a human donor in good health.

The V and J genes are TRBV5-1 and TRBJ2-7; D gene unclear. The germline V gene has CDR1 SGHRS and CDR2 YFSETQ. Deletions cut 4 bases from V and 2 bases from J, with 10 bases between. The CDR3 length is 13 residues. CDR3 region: CASSPGLAYEQYF. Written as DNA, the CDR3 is TGCGCCAGCAGCCCGGGCCTCGCCTACGAGCAGTACTTC.

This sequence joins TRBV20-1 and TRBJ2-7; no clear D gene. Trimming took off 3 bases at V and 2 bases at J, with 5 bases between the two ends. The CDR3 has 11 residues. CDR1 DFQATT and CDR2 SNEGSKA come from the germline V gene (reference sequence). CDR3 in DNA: TGCAGTGCTAGTGGTCCCTACGAGCAGTACTTC. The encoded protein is CSASGPYEQYF.

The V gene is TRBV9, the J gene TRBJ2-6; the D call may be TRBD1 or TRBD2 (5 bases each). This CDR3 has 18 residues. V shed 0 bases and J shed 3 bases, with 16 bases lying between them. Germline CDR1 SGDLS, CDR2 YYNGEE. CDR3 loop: CASSVGEGPPYGANVLTF. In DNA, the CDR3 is TGTGCCAGCAGCGTAGGAGAGGGACCACCGTATGGGGCCAACGTCCTGACTTTC.

CDR3 residues: CASSPLGGSYEQYF. CDR3 in DNA: TGCGCCAGCAGCCCTTTGGGGGGCTCCTACGAGCAGTACTTC. The chain carries TRBV4-1 and TRBJ2-7; TRBD2 is a possible D gene (6 bases). This CDR3 has 14 amino acids. V was cut by 4 bases and J by 0 bases, with 10 bases left in between. Germline V gene sequence: CDR1 MGHRA, CDR2 YSYEKL.

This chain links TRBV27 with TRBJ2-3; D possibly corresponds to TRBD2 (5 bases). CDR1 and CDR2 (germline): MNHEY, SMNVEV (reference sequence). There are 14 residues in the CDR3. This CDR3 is CVARSGPSTDTQYF. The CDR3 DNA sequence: TGTGTCGCAAGGAGCGGTCCTAGCACAGATACGCAGTATTTT.

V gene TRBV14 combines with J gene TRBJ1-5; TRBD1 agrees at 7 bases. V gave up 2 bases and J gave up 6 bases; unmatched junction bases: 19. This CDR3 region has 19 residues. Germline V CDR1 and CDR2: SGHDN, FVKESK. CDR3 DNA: TGTGCCAGCAGCCAAAGGTGTCCACAGGGGAAGGAGCTAAGTCAGCCCCAGCATTTT. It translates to CASSQRCPQGKELSQPQHF.

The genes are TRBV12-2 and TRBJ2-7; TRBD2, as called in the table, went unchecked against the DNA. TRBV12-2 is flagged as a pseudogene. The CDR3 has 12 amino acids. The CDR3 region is CASPPLLYEQYF. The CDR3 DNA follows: TGTGCAAGTCCCCCTTTACTCTACGAGCAGTACTTC.

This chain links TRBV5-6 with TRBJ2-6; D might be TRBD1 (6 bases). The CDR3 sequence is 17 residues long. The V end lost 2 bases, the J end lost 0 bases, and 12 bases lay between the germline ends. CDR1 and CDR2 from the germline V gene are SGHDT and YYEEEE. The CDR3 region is CASSLLGATSGANVLTF. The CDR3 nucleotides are TGTGCCAGCAGCTTACTGGGGGCGACCTCTGGGGCCAACGTCCTGACTTTC.

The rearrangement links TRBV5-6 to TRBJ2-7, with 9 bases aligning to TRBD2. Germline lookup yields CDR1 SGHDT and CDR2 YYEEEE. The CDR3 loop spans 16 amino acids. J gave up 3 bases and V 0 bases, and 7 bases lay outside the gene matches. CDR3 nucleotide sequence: TGTGCCAGCAGCTTGGGACTAGCGGCGCTTATCTACGAGCAGTACTTC. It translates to CASSLGLAALIYEQYF.

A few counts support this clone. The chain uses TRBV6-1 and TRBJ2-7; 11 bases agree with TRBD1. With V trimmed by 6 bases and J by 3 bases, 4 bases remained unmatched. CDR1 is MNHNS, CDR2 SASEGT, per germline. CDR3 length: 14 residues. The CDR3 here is CASRYGTGGYEQYF. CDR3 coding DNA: TGTGCCAGCAGGTACGGGACAGGGGGCTACGAGCAGTACTTC.

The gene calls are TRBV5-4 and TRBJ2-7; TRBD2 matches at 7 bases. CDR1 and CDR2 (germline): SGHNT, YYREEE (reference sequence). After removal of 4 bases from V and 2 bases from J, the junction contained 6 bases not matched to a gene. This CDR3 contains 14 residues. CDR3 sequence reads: CASSVGRGAYEQYF. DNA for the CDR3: TGTGCCAGCAGCGTTGGGAGGGGCGCCTACGAGCAGTACTTC. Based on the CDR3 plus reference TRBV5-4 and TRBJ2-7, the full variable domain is ETGVTQSPTHLIKTRGQQVTLRCSSQSGHNTVSWYQQALGQGPQFIFQYYREEENGRGNFPPRFSGLQFPNYSSELNVNALELDDSALYLCASSVGRGAYEQYFGPGTRLTVT.

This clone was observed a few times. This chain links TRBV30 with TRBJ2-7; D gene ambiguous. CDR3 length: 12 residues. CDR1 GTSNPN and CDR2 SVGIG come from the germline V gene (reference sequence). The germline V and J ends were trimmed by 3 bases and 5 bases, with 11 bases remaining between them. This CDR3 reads CAWRQFYDEQYF. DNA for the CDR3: TGTGCCTGGAGGCAGTTTTACGACGAGCAGTACTTC. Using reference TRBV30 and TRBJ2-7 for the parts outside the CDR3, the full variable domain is SQTIHQWPATLVQPVGSPLSLECTVEGTSNPNLYWYRQAAGRGLQLLFYSVGIGQISSEVPQNLSASRPQDRQFILSSKKLLLSDSGFYLCAWRQFYDEQYFGPGTRLTVT.

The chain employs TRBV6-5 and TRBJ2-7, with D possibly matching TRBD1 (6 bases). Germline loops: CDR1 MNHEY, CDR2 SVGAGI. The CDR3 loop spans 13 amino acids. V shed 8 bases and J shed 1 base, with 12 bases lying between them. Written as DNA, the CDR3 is TGTGCCAGCGCAGGGACACTTTCCTACGAGCAGTACTTC. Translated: CASAGTLSYEQYF.

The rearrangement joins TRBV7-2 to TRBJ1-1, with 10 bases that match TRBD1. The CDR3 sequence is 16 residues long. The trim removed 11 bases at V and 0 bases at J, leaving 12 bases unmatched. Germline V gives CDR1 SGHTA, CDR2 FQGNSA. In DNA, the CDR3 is TGTGCCGGGCCGGGACAGGGGCTTGTCATGAACACTGAAGCTTTCTTT. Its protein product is CAGPGQGLVMNTEAFF. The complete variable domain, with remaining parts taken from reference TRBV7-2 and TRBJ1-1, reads GAGVSQSPSNKVTEKGKDVELRCDPISGHTALYWYRQSLGQGLEFLIYFQGNSAPDKSGLPSDRFSAERTGGSVSTLTIQRTQQEDSAVYLCAGPGQGLVMNTEAFFGQGTRLTVV.

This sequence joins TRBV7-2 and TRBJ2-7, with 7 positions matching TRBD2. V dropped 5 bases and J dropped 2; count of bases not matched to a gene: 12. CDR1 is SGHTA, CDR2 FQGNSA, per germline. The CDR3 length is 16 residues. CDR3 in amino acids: CASSPYSGGSAYEQYF. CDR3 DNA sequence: TGTGCCAGCAGCCCTTACTCGGGCGGGAGCGCCTACGAGCAGTACTTC.

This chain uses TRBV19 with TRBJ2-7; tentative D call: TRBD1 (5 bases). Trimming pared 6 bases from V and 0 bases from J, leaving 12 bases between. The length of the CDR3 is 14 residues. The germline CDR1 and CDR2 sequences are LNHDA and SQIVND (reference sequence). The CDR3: CASRSAGNSYEQYF. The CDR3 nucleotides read TGTGCCAGTAGGTCGGCAGGGAACTCCTACGAGCAGTACTTC.

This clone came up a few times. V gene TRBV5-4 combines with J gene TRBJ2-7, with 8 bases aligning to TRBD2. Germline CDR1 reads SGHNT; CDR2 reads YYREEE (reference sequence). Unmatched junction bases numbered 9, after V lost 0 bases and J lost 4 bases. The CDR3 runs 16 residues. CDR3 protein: CASSLVWRGEPYEQYF. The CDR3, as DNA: TGTGCCAGCAGCTTGGTTTGGCGGGGGGAACCTTACGAGCAGTACTTC.

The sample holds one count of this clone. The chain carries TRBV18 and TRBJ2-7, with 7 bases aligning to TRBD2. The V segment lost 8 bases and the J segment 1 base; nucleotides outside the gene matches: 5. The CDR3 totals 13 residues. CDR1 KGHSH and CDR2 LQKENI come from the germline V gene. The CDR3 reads CASSGEGSYEQYF. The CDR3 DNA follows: TGTGCCAGCAGCGGGGAGGGGTCCTACGAGCAGTACTTC.